These T cell receptor beta chains were read from a single sample in a study of blood T cells in healthy people across ages. TCRdb analysed the 5' RACE reads with MiXCR anew, one entry per CDR3 protein. The sample yields 450,000 to 600,000 distinct CDR3 sequences, 27% seen once. The same sample was also used in a study of T cells of mothers and their children.

Sequenced material: blood. Receptor source: a boy aged 2 to 10 in good health. Each CDR3 is given without its conserved first and last residue. Size tells how often a clone was seen (once, few, many) or the class of an expanded clone, and some rows leave it out.

V gene	clone size	J gene	CDR3 protein
TRBV5-4	NA	TRBJ2-2	ASSRRDTDTGELF
TRBV11-2	NA	TRBJ2-7	ASSLDPTGVYEQY
TRBV3-1	NA	TRBJ2-1	ASSQFENEQF
TRBV24-1	few	TRBJ2-1	ATSAPGVYNEQF
TRBV24-1	few	TRBJ1-4	ATSAQTGTNEKLF
TRBV10-1	few	TRBJ2-5	ASSTDPYGETQY
TRBV4-3	NA	NA	ASSQDGGGPYEQY
TRBV2	few	TRBJ2-3	ASSGLTGLIKGTDTQY
TRBV9	few	TRBJ2-3	ASSLGGLGLTDTQY
TRBV6-5	few	TRBJ2-6	ASSGQAGANVLT
TRBV2	few	TRBJ2-4	ASSEVHSGGLLAKNIQY
TRBV5-5	few	TRBJ2-1	ASSFLAGRYNEQF
TRBV7-6	NA	TRBJ2-5	ASSLWTNQQETQY
TRBV20-1	NA	TRBJ1-2	SALGGAVYGYT
TRBV6-5	NA	TRBJ2-7	ASSSLEGANYEQY
TRBV15	NA	TRBJ1-5	ATGLEGRSNQPQH
TRBV20-1	NA	TRBJ2-1	SARPSRIKNEQF
TRBV4-1	NA	TRBJ2-7	ASSQEGRGPSEQY
TRBV27	NA	TRBJ2-3	ASNEGQGATDTQY
TRBV19	NA	TRBJ2-5	ASSSRDWEF
TRBV20-1	many	TRBJ2-7	SAGQGYEQY
TRBV6-2/TRBV6-3	few	TRBJ2-2	AVAQGPGELF
TRBV9	NA	NA	ANSPTHSAGPSHNEQF
TRBV30	NA	TRBJ2-3	AWSAASGGTDTQY
TRBV7-2	NA	TRBJ2-3	ASSPGALGDTQY
TRBV29-1	NA	TRBJ1-4	SVVWTEGEEKLF
TRBV29-1	many	TRBJ2-5	SVEGAVTAQETQY
TRBV3-1	NA	NA	ARTPSGTQY
TRBV7-9	few	TRBJ1-6	ASSLSGVIYSPLH
TRBV13	NA	TRBJ2-6	ASSLRVRSGANVLT
TRBV15	NA	TRBJ1-4	ATSRGTTNEKLF
TRBV4-3	once	TRBJ1-2	ASSQDHRGDYGYT
TRBV6-2/TRBV6-3	NA	TRBJ2-4	ASRNPPGLAGGAKNIQY
TRBV5-4	NA	TRBJ1-2	ASSLETGLYGYT
TRBV19	once	TRBJ2-7	ASSIGTGVSNEQY
TRBV20-1	NA	TRBJ2-3	SARVWDSSTDTQY
TRBV5-5	NA	NA	ASSLVPDRLYEQF
TRBV29-1	few	TRBJ2-2	SVFSGRAAGELF
TRBV5-1	NA	TRBJ2-5	ASSLAPSGDQETQY
TRBV27	NA	TRBJ2-1	ASSSGLAGGSDEQF
TRBV5-1	NA	TRBJ1-3	ASSTGQPSGNTIY
TRBV30	NA	TRBJ2-2	AWSVLAAGELF
TRBV9	few	TRBJ2-5	ASSGTSPETQY
TRBV9	NA	TRBJ2-5	ASTAGGRGLGETQY
TRBV30	NA	TRBJ2-7	AWSVTSVSYEQY
TRBV18	NA	TRBJ2-1	ASSPPGTGVDEQF
TRBV14	NA	NA	ASAGQGKAYEQY
TRBV4-2	NA	TRBJ2-3	ASSQDSGGAVSDTQY
TRBV11-2	few	NA	ASSLGARGNEQY
TRBV20-1	NA	TRBJ1-4	SAMRIDDEKLF
TRBV4-3	few	TRBJ2-3	ASSQDRSGLGTDTQY
TRBV6-5	many	TRBJ2-1	ASTETSGGAGEQF
TRBV7-2	NA	TRBJ2-5	ASSFVENTLGEQY
TRBV20-1	few	TRBJ2-7	SAHGGSDGYEQY
TRBV5-1	many	TRBJ2-3	ASSLGLAGETDTQY